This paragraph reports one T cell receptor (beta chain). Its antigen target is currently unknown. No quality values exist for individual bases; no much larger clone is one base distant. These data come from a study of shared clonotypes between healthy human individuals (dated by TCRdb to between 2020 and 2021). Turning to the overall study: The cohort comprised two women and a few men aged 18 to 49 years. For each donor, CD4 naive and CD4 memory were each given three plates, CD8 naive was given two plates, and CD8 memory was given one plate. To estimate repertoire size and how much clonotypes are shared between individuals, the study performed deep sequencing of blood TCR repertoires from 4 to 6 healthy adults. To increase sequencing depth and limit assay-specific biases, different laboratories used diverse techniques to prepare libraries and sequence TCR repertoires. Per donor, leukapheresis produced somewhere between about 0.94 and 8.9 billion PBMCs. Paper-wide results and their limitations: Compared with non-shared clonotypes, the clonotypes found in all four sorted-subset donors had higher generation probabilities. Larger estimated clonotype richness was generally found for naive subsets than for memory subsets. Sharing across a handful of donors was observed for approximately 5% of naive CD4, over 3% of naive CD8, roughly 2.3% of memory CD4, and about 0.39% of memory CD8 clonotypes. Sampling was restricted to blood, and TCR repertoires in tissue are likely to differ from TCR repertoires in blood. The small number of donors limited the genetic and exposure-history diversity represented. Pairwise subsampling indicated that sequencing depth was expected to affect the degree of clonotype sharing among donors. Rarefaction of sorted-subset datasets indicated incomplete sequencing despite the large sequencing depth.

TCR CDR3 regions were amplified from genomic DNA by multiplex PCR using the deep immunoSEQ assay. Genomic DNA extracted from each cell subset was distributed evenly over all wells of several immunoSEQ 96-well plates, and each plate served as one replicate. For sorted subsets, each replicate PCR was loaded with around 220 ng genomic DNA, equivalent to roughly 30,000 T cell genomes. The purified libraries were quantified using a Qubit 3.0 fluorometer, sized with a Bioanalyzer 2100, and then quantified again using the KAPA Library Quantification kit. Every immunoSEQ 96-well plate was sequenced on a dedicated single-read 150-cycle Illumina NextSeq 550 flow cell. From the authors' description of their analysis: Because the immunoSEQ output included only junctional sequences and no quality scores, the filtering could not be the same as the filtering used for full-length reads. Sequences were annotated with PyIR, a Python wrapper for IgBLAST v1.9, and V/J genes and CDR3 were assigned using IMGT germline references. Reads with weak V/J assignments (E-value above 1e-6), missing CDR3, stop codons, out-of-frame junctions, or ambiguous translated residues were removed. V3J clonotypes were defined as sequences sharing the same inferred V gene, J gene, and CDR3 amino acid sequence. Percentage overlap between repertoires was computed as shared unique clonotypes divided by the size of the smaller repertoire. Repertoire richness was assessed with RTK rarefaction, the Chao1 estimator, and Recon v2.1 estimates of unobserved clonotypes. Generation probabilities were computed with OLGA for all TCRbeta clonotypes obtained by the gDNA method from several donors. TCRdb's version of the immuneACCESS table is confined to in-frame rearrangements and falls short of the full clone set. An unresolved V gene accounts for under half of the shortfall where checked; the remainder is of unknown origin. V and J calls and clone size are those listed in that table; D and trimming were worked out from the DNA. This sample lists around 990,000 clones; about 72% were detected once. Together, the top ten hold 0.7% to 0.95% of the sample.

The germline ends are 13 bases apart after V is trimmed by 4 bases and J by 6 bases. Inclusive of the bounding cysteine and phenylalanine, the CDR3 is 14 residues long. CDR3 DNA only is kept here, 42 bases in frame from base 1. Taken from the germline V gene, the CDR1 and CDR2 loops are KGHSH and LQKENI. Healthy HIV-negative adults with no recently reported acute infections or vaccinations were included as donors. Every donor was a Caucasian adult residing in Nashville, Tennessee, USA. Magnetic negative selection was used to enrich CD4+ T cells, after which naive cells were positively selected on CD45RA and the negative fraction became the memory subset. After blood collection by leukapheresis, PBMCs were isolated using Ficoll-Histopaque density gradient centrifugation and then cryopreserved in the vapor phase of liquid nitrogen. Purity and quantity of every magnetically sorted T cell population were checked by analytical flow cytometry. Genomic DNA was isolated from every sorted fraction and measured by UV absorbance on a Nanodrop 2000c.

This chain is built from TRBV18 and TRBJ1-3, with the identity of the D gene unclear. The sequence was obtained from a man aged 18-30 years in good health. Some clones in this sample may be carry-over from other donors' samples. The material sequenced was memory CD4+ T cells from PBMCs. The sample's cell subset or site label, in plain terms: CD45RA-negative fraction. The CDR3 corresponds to CASSRNPGPNTIYF. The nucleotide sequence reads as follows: TGTGCCAGCTCACGAAATCCGGGCCCAAACACCATATATTTT.